This T cell receptor beta chain was recorded in a study of control samples from healthy donors and cancer patients. The table came from immunoSEQ multiplex PCR; TCRdb's copy has only in-frame clones and leaves some out. The sample has 150,000 to 160,000 clones; 94% are singletons. V was trimmed by 1 base and J by 0 bases, leaving 9 bases between them. The germline CDR1 and CDR2 sequences are MGHRA and YSYEKL. This CDR3 spans 15 amino acids. The TCR was taken from a man in his forties in good health. V is TRBV4-1 and J is TRBJ1-1; D is unresolved. The sample was blood. In nucleotides, the CDR3 is TGCGCCAGCAGCCAAGGTTTGGCCTTGAACACTGAAGCTTTCTTT. This gives the protein CASSQGLALNTEAFF.